The 13 T cell receptor beta chains listed next were all sequenced from one sample in a study of blood T cell repertoires in COVID-19. This table comes from immunoSEQ multiplex PCR, and its TCRdb copy is limited to in-frame clones, with some not included. The sample lists roughly 200,000 clones; about 88% were seen once. The sequenced material came from peripheral blood. These TCRs come from a man aged 55 to 70 with acute or convalescent COVID-19.

The chain combines TRBV9 with TRBJ1-1; D gene uncertain. With 0 bases removed from V and 3 bases from J, the gap between germline ends came to 15 bases. In germline, CDR1 is SGDLS, CDR2 YYNGEE. The CDR3 extends over 16 amino acids. CDR3 region: CASSVAPTFGDTEAFF. The CDR3 coding sequence is TGTGCCAGCAGCGTAGCACCGACTTTCGGGGACACTGAAGCTTTCTTT.

V gene TRBV4-2 combines with J gene TRBJ1-1; 8 positions match TRBD1. CDR1 LGHNA and CDR2 YNFKEQ come from the germline V gene. This CDR3 spans 19 amino acids. V shed 1 base, J shed 5 bases, and the junction held 18 bases outside the gene matches. The CDR3 sequence: CASSQGLPRGQRFDTEAFF. The CDR3 bases are TGTGCCAGCAGCCAAGGGTTACCCAGGGGGCAAAGATTCGATACTGAAGCTTTCTTT.

V gene TRBV5-1 combines with J gene TRBJ2-3, with D perhaps matching TRBD2 (6 bases). This CDR3 region has 16 residues. CDR1 and CDR2 (germline): SGHRS, YFSETQ. Trimming left V 0 bases short and J 5 bases short, with 16 bases between. The CDR3: CASSLGLAGYLDTQYF. DNA of the CDR3: TGCGCCAGCAGCTTGGGTTTGGCGGGGTACTTAGATACGCAGTATTTT.

The chain couples TRBV11-1 to TRBJ2-7; TRBD1 matches at 7 bases. Germline CDR1 SGHAT, CDR2 FQDESV (reference sequence). The CDR3 covers 14 residues. Germline trimming cut 7 bases from V and 0 bases from J; bases unmatched to any gene: 6. CDR3 bases: TGTGCCAGCACAGGACAGGTCAACTCCTACGAGCAGTACTTC. Translated: CASTGQVNSYEQYF.

V gene TRBV14 combines with J gene TRBJ2-7, with D possibly being TRBD1 (6 bases). CDR1 SGHDN and CDR2 FVKESK come from the germline V gene. The V gene lost 0 bases and the J gene lost 5 bases, with 20 bases spanning the gap. This CDR3 comprises 17 residues. CDR3 sequence (DNA): TGTGCCAGCAGCCAAGACGCGCACGCAGGGGCCCCGAACGAGCAGTACTTC. Amino acid sequence: CASSQDAHAGAPNEQYF.

The chain is built from TRBV5-6 and TRBJ2-7, with TRBD1 identical over 8 bases. This CDR3 is built from 15 residues. Per germline, CDR1 SGHDT and CDR2 YYEEEE. V shed 1 base, J shed 5 bases, and the junction held 8 bases outside the gene matches. Here the CDR3 DNA reads TGTGCCAGCAGCTTGCTAGGGCTACAGGGGGACGAGCAGTACTTC. This translates into CASSLLGLQGDEQYF.

The chain joins TRBV7-6 to TRBJ1-1; no reliable D call. CDR3 length: 13 amino acids. The germline gives CDR1 SGHVS, CDR2 FNYEAQ. Trimming removed 7 bases at V and 0 bases at J, with 9 bases between. CDR3 loop: CASTPFMNTEAFF. The CDR3 bases are TGTGCCAGCACCCCGTTTATGAACACTGAAGCTTTCTTT.

This rearrangement joins TRBV14 to TRBJ1-3; TRBD1 matches at 9 bases. The CDR3 is made up of 17 amino acids. The V gene end was trimmed by 2 bases and the J gene end by 2 bases; junction bases not matched to a gene: 7. Germline V CDR1 and CDR2: SGHDN, FVKESK. CDR3 DNA: TGTGCCAGCAGCCAAAGAGGGACAGGGTATACTGGAAACACCATATATTTT. The encoded protein is CASSQRGTGYTGNTIYF.

The gene calls are TRBV5-1 and TRBJ2-7; TRBD1 aligns across 12 bases. V gave up 2 bases and J gave up 9 bases; unmatched junction bases: 12. This CDR3 is built from 16 residues. Looked up from germline, CDR1 is SGHRS and CDR2 is YFSETQ. The CDR3 DNA reads as TGCGCCAGCAGCTTTTTACCGGGACAGGGGGCCTTTGGGCAGTACTTC. Protein product: CASSFLPGQGAFGQYF.

The sample holds one count of this clone. The chain is built from TRBV7-3 and TRBJ2-1, with D possibly matching TRBD2 (6 bases). The CDR3 contains 14 residues. CDR1 and CDR2 (germline): SGHTA, FQGTGA. V lost 4 bases, J lost 5 bases, and 12 bases lay in between. The CDR3 reads CASSSSGGNNEQFF. The DNA of the CDR3 is TGTGCCAGCAGCTCATCAGGCGGGAACAATGAGCAGTTCTTC. Filled out from reference TRBV7-3 and TRBJ2-1, the complete variable domain reads GAGVSQTPSNKVTEKGKYVELRCDPISGHTALYWYRQSLGQGPEFLIYFQGTGAADDSGLPNDRFFAVRPEGSVSTLKIQRTERGDSAVYLCASSSSGGNNEQFFGPGTRLTVL.

This chain uses TRBV7-9 with TRBJ2-7; D unclear. The V gene's germline CDR1 is SEHNR and CDR2 FQNEAQ (reference sequence). This CDR3 has 16 amino acids. V shed 2 bases and J shed 0 bases, with 14 bases lying between them. The CDR3 DNA is TGTGCCAGCAGCTTATTGGGTCAGGCCATCTCCTACGAGCAGTACTTC. Translating gives CASSLLGQAISYEQYF. Based on the CDR3 plus reference TRBV7-9 and TRBJ2-7, the full variable domain is DTGVSQNPRHKITKRGQNVTFRCDPISEHNRLYWYRQTLGQGPEFLTYFQNEAQLEKSRLLSDRFSAERPKGSFSTLEIQRTEQGDSAMYLCASSLLGQAISYEQYFGPGTRLTVT.

The J gene is TRBJ2-7, the V gene TRBV6-2 or TRBV6-3; no reliable D call. The CDR3 consists of 13 residues. Germline CDR1 reads MNHEY; CDR2 reads SVGEGT. Between the trimmed V and J ends, which lost 0 bases and 3 bases, there was a span of 6 bases. CDR3 amino acids: CASSYSAYYEQYF. In DNA form, the CDR3 reads TGTGCCAGCAGTTACTCGGCTTACTACGAGCAGTACTTC.

The rearrangement uses TRBV6-5 and TRBJ1-1; TRBD1 might be the D (5 bases). Germline V lookup: CDR1 MNHEY, CDR2 SVGAGI. CDR3 length: 15 amino acids. V lost 6 bases and J lost 0, with 14 bases in between. Written as DNA, the CDR3 is TGTGCCAGCAGCCCCTGGGGGGGGGTGAACACTGAAGCTTTCTTT. Translated, it gives CASSPWGGVNTEAFF.